What follows are 32 T cell receptor beta chains derived from one specimen sequenced in a study of technical replicates of blood from several donors. The assay was immunoSEQ multiplex PCR, and TCRdb's table has in-frame clones only and misses some. The sample holds about 73,000 clones, around 93% seen once. The sample was T cells isolated from PBMCs. The receptors derive from a human donor in good health.

The chain recombines TRBV4-1 with TRBJ2-1; TRBD2 matches at 12 bases. The trim removed 3 bases at V and 9 bases at J, leaving 12 bases unmatched. Germline V gene lookup returns CDR1 MGHRA and CDR2 YSYEKL. The CDR3 is 17 residues long. DNA for the CDR3: TGCGCCAGCAGCCAGTTTGCTAGCGGGAGGGCCGGGACTGAGCAGTTCTTC. Its translation: CASSQFASGRAGTEQFF.

This clone was observed once. The V and J genes are TRBV15 and TRBJ2-7, with TRBD1 identical over 8 bases. The CDR3 is 13 residues long. Germline V gene data show CDR1 as LNHNV and CDR2 as YYDKDF (reference sequence). With V trimmed by 11 bases and J by 6 bases, 12 bases remained unmatched. This CDR3 reads CALGSGQGSEQYF. DNA for the CDR3: TGTGCCCTAGGGAGCGGACAGGGAAGCGAGCAGTACTTC.

The chain recombines TRBV2 with TRBJ1-1; D possibly corresponds to TRBD1 (5 bases). This CDR3 region has 11 residues. Germline CDR1 is SNHLY and CDR2 is FYNNEI. The V and J ends lost 6 bases and 10 bases respectively, with 12 bases between them. CDR3 DNA sequence: TGTGCCAGCAGAGGGGCATCGGGAGCTTTCTTT. Its protein product is CASRGASGAFF.

This chain connects TRBV19 to TRBJ2-5; 7 bases are a match to TRBD1. The CDR3 is 14 residues long. Trimming took 6 bases from V and 5 from J; bases not matched to a gene: 9. From germline, CDR1 is LNHDA and CDR2 SQIVND (reference sequence). DNA for the CDR3: TGTGCCAGTAGCGCCCTAGGGGGCGGGGAGACCCAGTACTTC. This gives the protein CASSALGGGETQYF.

The chain joins TRBV4-1 to TRBJ2-1; 10 positions agree with TRBD2. Germline assignment: CDR1 MGHRA and CDR2 YSYEKL. The CDR3 loop spans 14 amino acids. V lost 5 bases and J lost 8; bases outside the gene matches: 6. As DNA, the CDR3 is TGCGCCAGCAGCTACCTAGCGGGAGCATATGAGCAGTTCTTC. It translates to CASSYLAGAYEQFF.

CDR3 loop: CASSSGYRTNEQYF. The CDR3 coding sequence is TGTGCCAGCAGTTCGGGGTATAGGACGAACGAGCAGTACTTC. The gene calls are TRBV27 and TRBJ2-7, with a possible D match to TRBD2 (5 bases). V lost 4 bases to trimming and J lost 5 bases, with 15 bases between them. Per germline, CDR1 MNHEY and CDR2 SMNVEV (reference sequence). The CDR3 loop spans 14 amino acids.

The chain links TRBV4-1 to TRBJ1-4; a weak D match, TRBD1 (5 bases). Trimming removed 2 bases from V and 5 bases from J, with 21 bases in between. Germline values: CDR1 MGHRA, CDR2 YSYEKL. The CDR3 totals 18 residues. This CDR3 reads CASSQSTRLAGRNEKLFF. The CDR3 coding sequence is TGCGCCAGCAGCCAATCGACACGGTTGGCGGGGCGGAATGAAAAACTGTTTTTT.

This chain connects TRBV7-2 to TRBJ2-3; maybe TRBD2 (5 bases). In germline, CDR1 is SGHTA, CDR2 FQGNSA. The CDR3 totals 9 residues. The CDR3 loop is CGGPGVQYF. The CDR3 DNA sequence: TGTGGAGGCCCCGGGGTGCAGTATTTT. Full variable domain (rest looked up from reference TRBV7-2 and TRBJ2-3): GAGVSQSPSNKVTEKGKDVELRCDPISGHTALYWYRQSLGQGLEFLIYFQGNSAPDKSGLPSDRFSAERTGGSVSTLTIQRTQQEDSAVYLCGGPGVQYFGPGTRLTVL.

This chain's CDR3 is CASSDGGKDEKLFF. CDR3 DNA sequence: TGCGCCAGCAGTGACGGGGGGAAAGACGAAAAACTGTTTTTT. This rearrangement joins TRBV10-1 to TRBJ1-4, with D maybe TRBD1 (5 bases). Per germline, CDR1 WNHNN and CDR2 SYGVQD (reference sequence). V lost 3 bases to trimming and J lost 8 bases, with 13 bases between them. This CDR3 is 14 amino acids long.

In regard to this clone: A read error may account for a junction end that differs from germline. The chain is built from TRBV14 and TRBJ2-7, with D uncertain. Germline CDR1 reads SGHDN; CDR2 reads FVKESK. This CDR3 comprises 16 residues. CDR3 nucleotides: TGTGCCGGCAGCCAGGAAGAAAAAGTCCCTCCGGGCGAGCAGTACTTC. Translating it yields CAGSQEEKVPPGEQYF.

The chain couples TRBV11-2 to TRBJ2-5, with TRBD2 matching over 13 bases. CDR1 SGHAT and CDR2 FQNNGV come from the germline V gene. The CDR3 is made up of 16 amino acids. V lost 6 bases and J lost 6; bases outside the gene matches: 10. The CDR3 reads CASRWTSGGRAKTQYF. CDR3 nucleotides: TGTGCCAGCAGATGGACTAGCGGGGGCCGGGCCAAGACCCAGTACTTC.

The chain uses TRBV28 and TRBJ1-1; D is ambiguous. The CDR3 has 14 amino acids. Trimming took 5 bases from V and 3 from J, leaving 13 bases between them. Germline assignment: CDR1 MDHEN and CDR2 SYDVKM. The CDR3 coding sequence is TGTGCCAGCAGTCCCCGCCCAGGTTACACTGAAGCTTTCTTT. Amino acids: CASSPRPGYTEAFF.

The chain is built from TRBV28 and TRBJ2-7; 10 bases are a match to TRBD1. V shed 5 bases, J shed 3 bases, and the junction held 4 bases outside the gene matches. This CDR3 contains 14 residues. Per germline, CDR1 MDHEN and CDR2 SYDVKM. The CDR3 here is CASSIGQGGYEQYF. The CDR3 coding sequence is TGTGCCAGCAGTATCGGACAGGGGGGCTACGAGCAGTACTTC.

This chain joins TRBV30 and TRBJ2-1, with 10 bases identical to TRBD1. The trim removed 3 bases at V and 10 bases at J, leaving 9 bases unmatched. Looked up from germline, CDR1 is GTSNPN and CDR2 is SVGIG (reference sequence). The CDR3 extends over 14 amino acids. The CDR3 spells CAWRGTGAGREQFF. The CDR3 DNA reads TGTGCCTGGAGGGGGACAGGGGCAGGTAGGGAGCAGTTCTTC.

The CDR3 loop is CASSRLLIDYEQYF. The CDR3 DNA reads TGTGCCAGCAGTAGACTATTAATCGACTACGAGCAGTACTTC. J is TRBJ2-7 and V is TRBV2; TRBD2 might be the D (5 bases). V lost 5 bases and J 3 bases, leaving 14 bases between the germline ends. This CDR3 has 14 amino acids. Germline loops: CDR1 SNHLY, CDR2 FYNNEI.

This chain uses TRBV5-1 with TRBJ2-5; the D gene is possibly TRBD1 (6 bases). The germline V gene has CDR1 SGHRS and CDR2 YFSETQ. Trimming took off 4 bases at V and 5 bases at J, with 21 bases between the two ends. The length of the CDR3 is 16 residues. The CDR3 spells CASSLRPTGGGETQYF. CDR3 in DNA: TGCGCCAGCAGCCTACGACCGACAGGCGGCGGGGAGACCCAGTACTTC. Looking up the rest from reference TRBV5-1 and TRBJ2-5 gives the full variable domain: KAGVTQTPRYLIKTRGQQVTLSCSPISGHRSVSWYQQTPGQGLQFLFEYFSETQRNKGNFPGRFSGRQFSNSRSEMNVSTLELGDSALYLCASSLRPTGGGETQYFGPGTRLLVL.

This chain joins TRBV9 and TRBJ2-7, with 7 bases identical to TRBD2. The CDR3 length is 14 residues. V shed 0 bases and J 5 bases; nucleotides not matched to a gene: 5. Germline CDR1 reads SGDLS; CDR2 reads YYNGEE. The CDR3 here is CASSVGGGRDEQYF. The CDR3 DNA follows: TGTGCCAGCAGCGTAGGCGGGGGACGGGACGAGCAGTACTTC.

J is TRBJ2-7 and V is TRBV18; 9 bases match TRBD2. This CDR3 spans 18 amino acids. J gave up 0 bases and V 3 bases, and 12 bases lay outside the gene matches. Germline V gene lookup returns CDR1 KGHSH and CDR2 LQKENI. CDR3 sequence: CASSPGTLGSGSSYEQYF. The CDR3, as DNA: TGTGCCAGCTCACCTGGGACTTTAGGTAGCGGGAGCTCCTACGAGCAGTACTTC.

The CDR3 DNA reads TGTGCCAGTAGATCCCCATCCTACGAGCAGTACTTC. Translating it yields CASRSPSYEQYF. The V gene is TRBV19, the J gene TRBJ2-7; no clear D gene. V lost 6 bases and J lost 1, with 7 bases in between. The CDR3 runs to 12 residues. Germline assignment: CDR1 LNHDA and CDR2 SQIVND (reference sequence). Looking up the rest from reference TRBV19 and TRBJ2-7 gives the full variable domain: DGGITQSPKYLFRKEGQNVTLSCEQNLNHDAMYWYRQDPGQGLRLIYYSQIVNDFQKGDIAEGYSVSREKKESFPLTVTSAQKNPTAFYLCASRSPSYEQYFGPGTRLTVT.

V and J are TRBV19 and TRBJ1-5; a weak D match, TRBD1 (6 bases). With 10 bases removed from V and 5 bases from J, the gap between germline ends came to 18 bases. This CDR3 has 14 amino acids. Germline lookup yields CDR1 LNHDA and CDR2 SQIVND (reference sequence). The CDR3 is CATLDRMRDQPQHF. CDR3 coding DNA: TGTGCCACCTTGGACAGAATGAGAGATCAGCCCCAGCATTTT.

The chain links TRBV5-1 to TRBJ2-7; 9 nucleotides match TRBD1. The CDR3 contains 14 residues. The ends lost 0 bases at V and 6 bases at J; junction bases unmatched: 4. Germline CDR1 and CDR2: SGHRS and YFSETQ. CDR3 DNA: TGCGCCAGCAGCTTGGAGGACAGGGGTCTCGAGCAGTACTTC. Translated: CASSLEDRGLEQYF. Variable domain in full (rest from reference TRBV5-1 and TRBJ2-7): KAGVTQTPRYLIKTRGQQVTLSCSPISGHRSVSWYQQTPGQGLQFLFEYFSETQRNKGNFPGRFSGRQFSNSRSEMNVSTLELGDSALYLCASSLEDRGLEQYFGPGTRLTVT.

This clone was seen a handful of times. V usage is TRBV19 and J usage is TRBJ2-1; 9 positions agree with TRBD2. J gave up 0 bases and V 3 bases, and 0 bases lay outside the gene matches. CDR1 and CDR2 from the germline V gene are LNHDA and SQIVND (reference sequence). The CDR3 totals 15 residues. Written as DNA, the CDR3 is TGTGCCAGTAGTATTAGCGGGAGCTCCTACAATGAGCAGTTCTTC. It encodes CASSISGSSYNEQFF.

This rearrangement joins TRBV11-2 to TRBJ1-1; D not resolved. Germline V CDR1 and CDR2: SGHAT, FQNNGV. V shed 6 bases and J shed 7 bases, with 12 bases lying between them. This CDR3 comprises 12 residues. DNA for the CDR3: TGTGCCAGCAGACTTAGGGAGTTTGAAGCTTTCTTT. Its translation is CASRLREFEAFF.

The genes are TRBV7-7 and TRBJ2-6; D call uncertain. Germline assignment: CDR1 SSHAT and CDR2 FNYEAQ (reference sequence). V lost 5 bases and J 4 bases, leaving 9 bases between the germline ends. This CDR3 comprises 14 residues. CDR3 in amino acids: CASSPSPGANVLTF. DNA for the CDR3: TGTGCCAGCAGCCCATCCCCCGGGGCCAACGTCCTGACTTTC.

Here the CDR3 reads CASSVRISGGKLFF. The DNA for the CDR3 is TGTGCCAGCAGCGTAAGGATATCTGGAGGAAAACTGTTTTTT. The chain uses TRBV9 and TRBJ1-4; D is uncertain. Germline V gene data show CDR1 as SGDLS and CDR2 as YYNGEE. V was trimmed by 1 base and J by 10 bases, leaving 14 bases between them. The CDR3 runs 14 residues.

The chain joins TRBV11-3 to TRBJ2-7; tentatively, D is TRBD1 (5 bases). The CDR3 has 12 amino acids. V was shortened by 5 bases and J by 5 bases, with 10 bases between the two germline ends. Germline values: CDR1 SGHNT, CDR2 YENEEA. The CDR3: CASSPRTNEQYF. Here the CDR3 DNA reads TGTGCCAGCAGCCCTCGGACAAACGAGCAGTACTTC.

The gene calls are TRBV4-2 and TRBJ2-7, with 7 nucleotides matching TRBD2. This CDR3 comprises 15 residues. Trimming at V came to 5 bases and at J to 1 base, leaving 8 bases not matched to a gene. Germline lookup yields CDR1 LGHNA and CDR2 YNFKEQ. The CDR3, as DNA: TGTGCCAGCAGCGGGCGTGGAGCGGGGTCCTACGAGCAGTACTTC. Translated: CASSGRGAGSYEQYF.

For the CDR3, the DNA is TGTGCCAGCAGTTTTCCCCCCGGGACAGGGGTCACAGATACGCAGTATTTT. The encoded protein is CASSFPPGTGVTDTQYF. J is TRBJ2-3 and V is TRBV27; 10 bases align to TRBD1. Germline lookup yields CDR1 MNHEY and CDR2 SMNVEV (reference sequence). There are 17 residues in the CDR3. Trimming removed 3 bases from V and 2 bases from J; junction bases left unmatched: 8.

The chain recombines TRBV4-1 with TRBJ2-1, with 10 positions matching TRBD2. Germline assignment: CDR1 MGHRA and CDR2 YSYEKL. The V and J ends lost 4 bases and 0 bases, in that order; junction bases with no gene match: 18. This CDR3 has 21 residues. The DNA of the CDR3 is TGCGCCAGCAGCCCCTACCCGGCGTCTAGCGGGGGTTCTAGCTCCTACAATGAGCAGTTCTTC. Translating it yields CASSPYPASSGGSSSYNEQFF.

This clone was counted a few times. The chain employs TRBV18 and TRBJ1-1; D is possibly TRBD1 (6 bases). CDR1 is KGHSH, CDR2 LQKENI, per germline. The CDR3 loop spans 15 amino acids. Trimming removed 3 bases from V and 2 bases from J, with 13 bases in between. The CDR3 sequence is CASSPPSRGNTEAFF. The CDR3 DNA reads TGTGCCAGCTCACCCCCAAGCAGGGGAAACACTGAAGCTTTCTTT.

The V call is TRBV6-1, the J call TRBJ1-2; TRBD1 agrees at 7 bases. After removal of 7 bases from V and 2 bases from J, the junction contained 7 bases not matched to a gene. The germline V gene has CDR1 MNHNS and CDR2 SASEGT. CDR3 length: 14 amino acids. The CDR3 reads CASKEGARNYGYTF. DNA for the CDR3: TGTGCCAGCAAGGAGGGGGCGCGCAACTATGGCTACACCTTC.

The V and J genes are TRBV25-1 and TRBJ2-5; 7 bases are shared with TRBD2. Germline V gives CDR1 MGHDK, CDR2 SYGVNS. V shed 3 bases, J shed 4 bases, and the junction held 11 bases outside the gene matches. The CDR3 spans 16 residues. CDR3: CASSDPKGTKRETQYF. For the CDR3, the DNA is TGTGCCAGCAGTGACCCAAAAGGGACTAAAAGAGAGACCCAGTACTTC. The full variable domain, rest sourced from reference TRBV25-1 and TRBJ2-5, is EADIYQTPRYLVIGTGKKITLECSQTMGHDKMYWYQQDPGMELHLIHYSYGVNSTEKGDLSSESTVSRIRTEHFPLTLESARPSHTSQYLCASSDPKGTKRETQYFGPGTRLLVL.